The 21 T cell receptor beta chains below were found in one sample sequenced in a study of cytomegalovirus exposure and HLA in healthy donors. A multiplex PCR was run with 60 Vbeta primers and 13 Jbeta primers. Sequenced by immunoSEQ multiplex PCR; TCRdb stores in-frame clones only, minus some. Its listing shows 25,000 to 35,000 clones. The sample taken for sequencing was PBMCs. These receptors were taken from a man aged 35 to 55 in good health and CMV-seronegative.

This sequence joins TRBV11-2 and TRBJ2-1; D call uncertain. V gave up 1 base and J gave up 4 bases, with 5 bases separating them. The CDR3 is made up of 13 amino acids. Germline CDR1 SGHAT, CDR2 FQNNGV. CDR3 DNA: TGTGCCAGCAGCTTAGCCAGTTACAATGAGCAGTTCTTC. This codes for CASSLASYNEQFF.

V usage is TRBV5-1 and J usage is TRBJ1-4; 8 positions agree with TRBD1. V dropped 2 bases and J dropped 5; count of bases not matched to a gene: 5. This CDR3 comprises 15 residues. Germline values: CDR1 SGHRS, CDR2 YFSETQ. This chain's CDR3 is CASSFQDRVNEKLFF. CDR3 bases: TGCGCCAGCAGCTTCCAGGACAGGGTAAATGAAAAACTGTTTTTT.

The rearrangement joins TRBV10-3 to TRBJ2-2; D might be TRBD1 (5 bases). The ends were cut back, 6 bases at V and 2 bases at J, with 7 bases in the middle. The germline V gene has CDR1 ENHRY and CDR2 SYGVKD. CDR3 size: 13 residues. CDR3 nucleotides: TGTGCCATCAGAGGGGCTAACACCGGGGAGCTGTTTTTT. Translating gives CAIRGANTGELFF.

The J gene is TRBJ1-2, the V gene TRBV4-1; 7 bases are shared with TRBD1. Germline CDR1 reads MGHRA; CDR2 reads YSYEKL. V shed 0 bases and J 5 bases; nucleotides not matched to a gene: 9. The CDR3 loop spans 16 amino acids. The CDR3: CASSQDPQGEYYGYTF. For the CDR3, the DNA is TGCGCCAGCAGCCAAGATCCTCAGGGGGAATATTATGGCTACACCTTC.

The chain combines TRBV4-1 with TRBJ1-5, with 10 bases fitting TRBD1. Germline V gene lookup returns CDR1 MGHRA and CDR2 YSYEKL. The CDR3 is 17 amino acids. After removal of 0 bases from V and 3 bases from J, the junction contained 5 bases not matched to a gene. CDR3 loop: CASSQEGTGAFNQPQHF. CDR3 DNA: TGCGCCAGCAGCCAAGAAGGGACAGGGGCCTTCAATCAGCCCCAGCATTTT.

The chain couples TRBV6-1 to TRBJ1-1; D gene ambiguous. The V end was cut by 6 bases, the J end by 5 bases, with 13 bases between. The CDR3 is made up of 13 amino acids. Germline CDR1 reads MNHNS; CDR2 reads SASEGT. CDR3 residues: CASSAAGGTEAFF. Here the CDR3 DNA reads TGTGCCAGCAGCGCCGCCGGCGGGACTGAAGCTTTCTTT.

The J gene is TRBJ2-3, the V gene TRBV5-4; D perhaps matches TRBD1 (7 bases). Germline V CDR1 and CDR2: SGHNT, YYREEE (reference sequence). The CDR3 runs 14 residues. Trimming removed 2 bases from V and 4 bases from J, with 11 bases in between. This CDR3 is CASSFGRGADTQYF. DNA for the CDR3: TGTGCCAGCAGCTTCGGCAGGGGGGCAGATACGCAGTATTTT.

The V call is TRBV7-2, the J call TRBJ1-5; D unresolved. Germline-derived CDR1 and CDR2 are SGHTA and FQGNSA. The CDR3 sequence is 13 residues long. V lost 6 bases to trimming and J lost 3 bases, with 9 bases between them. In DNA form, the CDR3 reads TGTGCCAGCAGTCCCGCGATCAATCAGCCCCAGCATTTT. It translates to CASSPAINQPQHF.

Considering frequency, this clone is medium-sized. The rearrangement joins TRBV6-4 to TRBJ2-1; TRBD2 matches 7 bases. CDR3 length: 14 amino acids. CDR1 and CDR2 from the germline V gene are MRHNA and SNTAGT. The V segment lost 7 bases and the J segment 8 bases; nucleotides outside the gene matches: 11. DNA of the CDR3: TGTGCCAGCAAGGAGGCTAGCGGAGTCGATGAGCAGTTCTTC. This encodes CASKEASGVDEQFF.

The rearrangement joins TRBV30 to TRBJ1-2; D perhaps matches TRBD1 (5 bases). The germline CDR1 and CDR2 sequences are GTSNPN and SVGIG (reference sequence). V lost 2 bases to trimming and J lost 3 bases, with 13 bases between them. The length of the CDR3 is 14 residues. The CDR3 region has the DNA TGTGCCTGGAGTTTCCGGCAGGGATACTATGGCTACACCTTC. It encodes CAWSFRQGYYGYTF.

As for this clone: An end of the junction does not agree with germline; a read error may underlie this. CDR3 amino acids: CASSRLAGLSSDNEQFF. The CDR3 nucleotides read TGCGCCAGCAGCCGACTAGCGGGGTTAAGCTCCGACAATGAGCAGTTCTTC. The chain uses TRBV4-1 and TRBJ2-1, with 11 bases fitting TRBD2. This CDR3 spans 17 amino acids. Germline V lookup: CDR1 MGHRA, CDR2 YSYEKL.

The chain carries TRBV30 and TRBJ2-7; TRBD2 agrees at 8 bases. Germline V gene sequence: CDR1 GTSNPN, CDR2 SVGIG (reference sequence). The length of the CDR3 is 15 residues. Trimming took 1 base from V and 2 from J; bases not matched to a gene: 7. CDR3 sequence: CAWSENFGRAYEQYF. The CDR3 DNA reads TGTGCCTGGAGTGAGAACTTCGGGAGGGCCTACGAGCAGTACTTC.

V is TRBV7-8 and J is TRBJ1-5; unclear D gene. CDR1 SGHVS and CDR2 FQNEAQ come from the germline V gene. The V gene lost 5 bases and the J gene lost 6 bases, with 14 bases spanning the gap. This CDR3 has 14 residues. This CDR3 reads CASSAENSGQPQHF. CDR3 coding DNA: TGTGCCAGCAGCGCAGAGAACAGCGGTCAGCCCCAGCATTTT.

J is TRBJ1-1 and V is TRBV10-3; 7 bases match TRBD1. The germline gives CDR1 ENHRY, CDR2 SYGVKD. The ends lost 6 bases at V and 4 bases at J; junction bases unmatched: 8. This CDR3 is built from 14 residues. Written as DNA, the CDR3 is TGTGCCATCAGCGAACAGGGGACCAGCACTGAAGCTTTCTTT. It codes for CAISEQGTSTEAFF.

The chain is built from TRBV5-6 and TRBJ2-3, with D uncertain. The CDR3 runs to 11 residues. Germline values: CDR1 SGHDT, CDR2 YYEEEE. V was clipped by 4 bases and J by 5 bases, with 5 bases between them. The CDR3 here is CASSRQDTQYF. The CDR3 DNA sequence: TGTGCCAGCAGCAGACAAGATACGCAGTATTTT.

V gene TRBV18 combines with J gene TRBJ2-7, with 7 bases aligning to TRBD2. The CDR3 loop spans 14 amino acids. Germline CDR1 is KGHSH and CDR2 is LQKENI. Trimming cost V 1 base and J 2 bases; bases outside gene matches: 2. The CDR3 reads CASSPQGTTYEQYF. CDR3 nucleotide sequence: TGTGCCAGCTCACCACAGGGGACTACCTACGAGCAGTACTTC. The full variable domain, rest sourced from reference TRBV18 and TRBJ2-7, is NAGVMQNPRHLVRRRGQEARLRCSPMKGHSHVYWYRQLPEEGLKFMVYLQKENIIDESGMPKERFSAEFPKEGPSILRIQQVVRGDSAAYFCASSPQGTTYEQYFGPGTRLTVT.

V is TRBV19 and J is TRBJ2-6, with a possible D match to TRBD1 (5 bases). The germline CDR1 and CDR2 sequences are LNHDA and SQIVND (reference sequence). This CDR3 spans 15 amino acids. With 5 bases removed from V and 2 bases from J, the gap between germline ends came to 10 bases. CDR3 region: CASSHQGPGANVLTF. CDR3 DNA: TGTGCCAGTAGTCACCAGGGTCCTGGGGCCAACGTCCTGACTTTC.

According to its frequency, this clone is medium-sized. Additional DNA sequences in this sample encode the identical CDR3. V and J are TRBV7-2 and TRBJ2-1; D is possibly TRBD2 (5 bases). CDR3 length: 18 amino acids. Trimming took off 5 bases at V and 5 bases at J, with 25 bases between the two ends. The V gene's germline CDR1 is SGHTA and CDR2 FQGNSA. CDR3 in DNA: TGTGCCAGCAGCCCCGGGATCGGCGGACCCCTAATAAACAATGAGCAGTTCTTC. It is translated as CASSPGIGGPLINNEQFF.

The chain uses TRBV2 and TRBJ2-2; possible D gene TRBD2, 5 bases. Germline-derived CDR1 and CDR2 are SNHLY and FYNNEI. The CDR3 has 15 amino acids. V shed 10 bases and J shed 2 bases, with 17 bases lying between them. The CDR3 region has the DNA TGTGCCACAAGAGCGCGGGCTCCAAACACCGGGGAGCTGTTTTTT. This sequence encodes CATRARAPNTGELFF.

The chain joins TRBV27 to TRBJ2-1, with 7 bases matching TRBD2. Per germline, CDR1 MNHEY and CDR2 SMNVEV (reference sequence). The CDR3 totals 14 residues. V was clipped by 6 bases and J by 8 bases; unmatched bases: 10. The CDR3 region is CASRSRDYSDEQFF. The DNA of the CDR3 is TGTGCCAGCAGATCTCGGGACTACTCCGATGAGCAGTTCTTC.

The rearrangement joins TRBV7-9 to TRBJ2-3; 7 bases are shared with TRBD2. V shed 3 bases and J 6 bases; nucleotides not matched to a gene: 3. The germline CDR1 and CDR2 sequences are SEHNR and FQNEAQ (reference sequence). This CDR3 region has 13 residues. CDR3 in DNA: TGTGCCAGCAGCTTTTTCGGGGGGGATACGCAGTATTTT. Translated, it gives CASSFFGGDTQYF.